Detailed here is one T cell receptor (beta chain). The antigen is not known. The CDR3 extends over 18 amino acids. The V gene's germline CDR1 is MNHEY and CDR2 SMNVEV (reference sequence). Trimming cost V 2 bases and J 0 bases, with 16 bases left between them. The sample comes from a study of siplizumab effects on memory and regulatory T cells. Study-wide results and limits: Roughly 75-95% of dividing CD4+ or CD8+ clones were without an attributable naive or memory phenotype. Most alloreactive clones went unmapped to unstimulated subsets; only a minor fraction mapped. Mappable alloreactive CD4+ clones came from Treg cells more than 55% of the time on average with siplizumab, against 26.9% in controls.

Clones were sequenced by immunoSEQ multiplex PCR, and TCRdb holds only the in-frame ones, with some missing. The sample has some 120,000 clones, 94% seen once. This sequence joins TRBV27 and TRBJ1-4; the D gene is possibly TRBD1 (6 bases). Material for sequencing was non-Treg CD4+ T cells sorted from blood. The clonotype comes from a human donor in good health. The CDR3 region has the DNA TGTGCCAGCAGTTTAAGAGCCCGGACAGCTGCAACTAATGAAAAACTGTTTTTT. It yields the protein CASSLRARTAATNEKLFF.